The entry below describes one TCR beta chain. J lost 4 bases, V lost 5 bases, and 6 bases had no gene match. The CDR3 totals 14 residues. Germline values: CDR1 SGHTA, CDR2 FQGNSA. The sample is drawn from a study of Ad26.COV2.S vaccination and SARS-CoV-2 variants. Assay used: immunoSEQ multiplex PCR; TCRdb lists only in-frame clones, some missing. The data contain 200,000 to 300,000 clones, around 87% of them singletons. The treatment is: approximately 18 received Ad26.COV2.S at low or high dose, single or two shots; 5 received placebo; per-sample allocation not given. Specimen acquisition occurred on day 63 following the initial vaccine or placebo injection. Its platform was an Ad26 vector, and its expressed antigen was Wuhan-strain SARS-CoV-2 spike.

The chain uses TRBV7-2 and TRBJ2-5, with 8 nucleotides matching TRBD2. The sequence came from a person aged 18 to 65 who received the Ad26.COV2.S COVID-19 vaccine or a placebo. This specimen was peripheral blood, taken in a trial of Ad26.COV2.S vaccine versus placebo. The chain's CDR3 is CASSAWTSRETQYF. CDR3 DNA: TGTGCCAGCAGCGCCTGGACTAGCCGAGAGACCCAGTACTTC. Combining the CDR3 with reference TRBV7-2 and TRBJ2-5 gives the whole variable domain GAGVSQSPSNKVTEKGKDVELRCDPISGHTALYWYRQSLGQGLEFLIYFQGNSAPDKSGLPSDRFSAERTGGSVSTLTIQRTQQEDSAVYLCASSAWTSRETQYFGPGTRLLVL.